This T cell receptor (beta chain) was documented in a study of blood T cell repertoires in COVID-19. In the original processing: Amplified reference gene primers provided the basis for estimating nucleated cell counts. The method was immunoSEQ multiplex PCR; TCRdb's version includes in-frame clones alone and lacks a portion of them. V, J and clone size were drawn from that table, and D and trimming were deduced from the DNA. The table includes about 310,000 clones, approximately 86% detected once. This receptor was identified in a man between 18 and 29 years old with active or convalescent COVID-19. The sample was peripheral blood.

This chain's CDR3 is CASSSDRSIYNEQFF. The CDR3 DNA reads as TGTGCCAGCAGCTCGGACAGGAGCATATACAATGAGCAGTTCTTC. The chain links TRBV5-4 to TRBJ2-1, with 7 bases identical to TRBD1. The germline V gene has CDR1 SGHNT and CDR2 YYREEE (reference sequence). V was pared by 3 bases and J by 4 bases, with 7 bases of the junction left unmatched. The CDR3 is made up of 15 amino acids.